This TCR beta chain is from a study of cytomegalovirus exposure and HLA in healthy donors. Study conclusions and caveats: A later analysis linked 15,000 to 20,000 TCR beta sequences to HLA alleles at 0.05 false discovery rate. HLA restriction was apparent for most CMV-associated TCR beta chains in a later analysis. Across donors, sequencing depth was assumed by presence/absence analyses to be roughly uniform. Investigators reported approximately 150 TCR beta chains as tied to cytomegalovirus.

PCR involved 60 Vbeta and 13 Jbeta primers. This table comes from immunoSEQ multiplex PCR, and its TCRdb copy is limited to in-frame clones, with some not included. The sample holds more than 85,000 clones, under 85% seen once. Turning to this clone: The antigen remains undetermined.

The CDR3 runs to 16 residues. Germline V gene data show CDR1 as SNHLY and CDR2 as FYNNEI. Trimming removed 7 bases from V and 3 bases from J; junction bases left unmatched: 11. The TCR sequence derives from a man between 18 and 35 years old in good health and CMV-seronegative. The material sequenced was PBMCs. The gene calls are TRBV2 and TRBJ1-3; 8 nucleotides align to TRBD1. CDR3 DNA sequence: TGTGCCAGCACCCCCCCCGACAGGGGTGGTGGAAACACCATATATTTT. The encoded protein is CASTPPDRGGGNTIYF. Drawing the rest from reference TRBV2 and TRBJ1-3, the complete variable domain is EPEVTQTPSHQVTQMGQEVILRCVPISNHLYFYWYRQILGQKVEFLVSFYNNEISEKSEIFDDQFSVERPDGSNFTLKIRSTKLEDSAMYFCASTPPDRGGGNTIYFGEGSWLTVV.